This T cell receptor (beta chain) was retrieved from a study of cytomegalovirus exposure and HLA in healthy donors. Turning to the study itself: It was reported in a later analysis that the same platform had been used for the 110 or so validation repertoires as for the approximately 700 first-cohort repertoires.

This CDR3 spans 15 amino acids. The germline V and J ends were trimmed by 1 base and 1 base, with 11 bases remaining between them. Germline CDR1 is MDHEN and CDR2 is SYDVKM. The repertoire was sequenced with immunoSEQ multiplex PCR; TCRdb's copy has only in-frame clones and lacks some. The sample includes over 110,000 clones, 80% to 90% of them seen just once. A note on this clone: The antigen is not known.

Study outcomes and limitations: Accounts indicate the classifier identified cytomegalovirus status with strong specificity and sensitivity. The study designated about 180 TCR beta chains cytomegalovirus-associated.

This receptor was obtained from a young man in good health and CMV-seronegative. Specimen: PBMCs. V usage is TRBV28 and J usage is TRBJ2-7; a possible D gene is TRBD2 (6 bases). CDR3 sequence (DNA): TGTGCCAGCAGTTTATCGGCGGGGACGTCCTACGAGCAGTACTTC. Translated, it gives CASSLSAGTSYEQYF.